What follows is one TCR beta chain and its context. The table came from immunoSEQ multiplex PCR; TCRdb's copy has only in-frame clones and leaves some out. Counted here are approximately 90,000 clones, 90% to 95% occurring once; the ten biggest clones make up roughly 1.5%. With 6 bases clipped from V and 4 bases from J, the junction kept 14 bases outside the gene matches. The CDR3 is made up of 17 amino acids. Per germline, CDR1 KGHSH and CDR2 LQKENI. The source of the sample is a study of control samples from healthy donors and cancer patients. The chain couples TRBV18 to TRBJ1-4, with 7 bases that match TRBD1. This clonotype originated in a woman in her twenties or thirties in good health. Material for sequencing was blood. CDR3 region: CASSPAYRGQFNEKLFF. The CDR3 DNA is TGTGCCAGCTCGCCCGCCTACCGGGGACAGTTTAATGAAAAACTGTTTTTT.